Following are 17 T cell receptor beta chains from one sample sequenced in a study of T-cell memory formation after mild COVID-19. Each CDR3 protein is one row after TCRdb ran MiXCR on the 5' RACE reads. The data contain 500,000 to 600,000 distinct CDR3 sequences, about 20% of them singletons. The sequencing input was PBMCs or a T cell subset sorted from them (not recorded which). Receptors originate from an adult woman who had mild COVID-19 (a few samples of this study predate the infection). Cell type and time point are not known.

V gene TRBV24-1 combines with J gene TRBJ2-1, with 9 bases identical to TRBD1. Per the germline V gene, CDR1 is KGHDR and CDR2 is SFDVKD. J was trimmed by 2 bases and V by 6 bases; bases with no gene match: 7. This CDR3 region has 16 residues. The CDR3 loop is CATSTSWTGAYNEQFF. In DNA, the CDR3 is TGTGCCACCAGTACCTCCTGGACAGGGGCCTACAATGAGCAGTTCTTC.

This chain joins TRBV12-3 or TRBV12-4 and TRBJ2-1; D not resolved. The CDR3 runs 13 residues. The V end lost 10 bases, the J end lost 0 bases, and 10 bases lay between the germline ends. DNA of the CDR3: TGTGCCACCTCGGAGAGCTCCTACAATGAGCAGTTCTTC. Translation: CATSESSYNEQFF.

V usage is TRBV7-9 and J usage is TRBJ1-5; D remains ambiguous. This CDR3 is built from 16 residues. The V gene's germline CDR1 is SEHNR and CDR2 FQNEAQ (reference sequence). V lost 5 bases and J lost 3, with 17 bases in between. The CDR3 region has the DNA TGTGCCAGCAGCCCAGAGGTTTATGATGCCAATCAGCCCCAGCATTTT. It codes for CASSPEVYDANQPQHF.

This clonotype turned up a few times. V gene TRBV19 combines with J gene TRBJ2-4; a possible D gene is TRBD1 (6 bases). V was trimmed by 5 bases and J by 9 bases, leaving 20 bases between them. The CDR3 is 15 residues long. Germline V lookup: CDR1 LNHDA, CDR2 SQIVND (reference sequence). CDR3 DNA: TGTGCCAGTAGTGGGGGTGGGGCCGGGACACCCATTCAGTACTTC. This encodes CASSGGGAGTPIQYF.

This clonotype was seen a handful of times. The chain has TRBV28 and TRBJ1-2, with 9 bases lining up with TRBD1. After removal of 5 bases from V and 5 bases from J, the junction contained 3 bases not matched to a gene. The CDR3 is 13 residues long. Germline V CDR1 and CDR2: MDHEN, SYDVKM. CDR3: CASSGGQGYGYTF. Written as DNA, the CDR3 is TGTGCCAGCAGTGGGGGACAGGGATATGGCTACACCTTC.

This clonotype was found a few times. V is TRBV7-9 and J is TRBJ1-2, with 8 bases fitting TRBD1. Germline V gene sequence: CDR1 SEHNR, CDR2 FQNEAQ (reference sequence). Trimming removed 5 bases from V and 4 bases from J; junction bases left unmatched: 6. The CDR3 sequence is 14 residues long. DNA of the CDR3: TGTGCCAGCAGCCGAGGACAGGGACCCTATGGCTACACCTTC. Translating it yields CASSRGQGPYGYTF.

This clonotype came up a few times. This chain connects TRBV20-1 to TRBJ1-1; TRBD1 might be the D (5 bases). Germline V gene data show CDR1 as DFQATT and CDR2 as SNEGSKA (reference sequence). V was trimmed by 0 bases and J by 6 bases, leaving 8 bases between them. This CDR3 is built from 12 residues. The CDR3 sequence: CSARERDAEAFF. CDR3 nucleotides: TGCAGTGCTAGAGAGCGGGACGCTGAAGCTTTCTTT.

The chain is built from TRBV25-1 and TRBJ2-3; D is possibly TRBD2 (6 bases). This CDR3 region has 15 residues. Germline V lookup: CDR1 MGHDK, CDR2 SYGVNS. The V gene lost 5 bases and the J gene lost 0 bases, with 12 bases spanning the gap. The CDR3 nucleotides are TGTGCCAGCAGTCGGATGAGCGGGAGCACAGATACGCAGTATTTT. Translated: CASSRMSGSTDTQYF.

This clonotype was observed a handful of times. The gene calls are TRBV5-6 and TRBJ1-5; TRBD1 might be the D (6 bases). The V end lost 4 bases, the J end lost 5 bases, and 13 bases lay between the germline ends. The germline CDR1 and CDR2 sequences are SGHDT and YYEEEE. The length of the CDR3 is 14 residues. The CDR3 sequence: CASSGYRADQPQHF. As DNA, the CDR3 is TGTGCCAGCAGCGGATACAGGGCCGATCAGCCCCAGCATTTT.

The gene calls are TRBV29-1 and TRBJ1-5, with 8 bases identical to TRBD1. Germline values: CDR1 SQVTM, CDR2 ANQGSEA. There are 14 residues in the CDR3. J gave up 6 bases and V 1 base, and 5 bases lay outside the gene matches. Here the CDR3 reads CSVEVGDRSQPQHF. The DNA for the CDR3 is TGCAGCGTTGAAGTTGGGGACAGGAGTCAGCCCCAGCATTTT.

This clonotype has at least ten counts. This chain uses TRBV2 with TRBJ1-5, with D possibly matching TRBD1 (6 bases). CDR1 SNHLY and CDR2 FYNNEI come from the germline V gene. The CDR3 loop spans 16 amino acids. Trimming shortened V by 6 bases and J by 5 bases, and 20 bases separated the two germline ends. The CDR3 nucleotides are TGTGCCAGCAGCGCAGGGGCAGGGGCTAGGGATCAGCCCCAGCATTTT. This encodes CASSAGAGARDQPQHF.

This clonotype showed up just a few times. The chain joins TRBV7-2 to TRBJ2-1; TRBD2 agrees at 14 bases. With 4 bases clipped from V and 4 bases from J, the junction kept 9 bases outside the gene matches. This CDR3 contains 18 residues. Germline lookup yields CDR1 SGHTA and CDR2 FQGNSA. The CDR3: CASSYRTSGRINYNEQFF. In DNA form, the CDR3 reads TGTGCCAGCAGCTATAGGACTAGCGGGAGGATAAATTACAATGAGCAGTTCTTC. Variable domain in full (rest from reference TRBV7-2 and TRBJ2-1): GAGVSQSPSNKVTEKGKDVELRCDPISGHTALYWYRQSLGQGLEFLIYFQGNSAPDKSGLPSDRFSAERTGGSVSTLTIQRTQQEDSAVYLCASSYRTSGRINYNEQFFGPGTRLTVL.

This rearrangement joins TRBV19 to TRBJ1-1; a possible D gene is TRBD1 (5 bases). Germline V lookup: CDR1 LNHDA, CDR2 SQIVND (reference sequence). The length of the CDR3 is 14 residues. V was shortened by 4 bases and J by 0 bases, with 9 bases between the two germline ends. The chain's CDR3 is CASSTRVLNTEAFF. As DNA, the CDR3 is TGTGCCAGTAGTACCAGGGTACTGAACACTGAAGCTTTCTTT.

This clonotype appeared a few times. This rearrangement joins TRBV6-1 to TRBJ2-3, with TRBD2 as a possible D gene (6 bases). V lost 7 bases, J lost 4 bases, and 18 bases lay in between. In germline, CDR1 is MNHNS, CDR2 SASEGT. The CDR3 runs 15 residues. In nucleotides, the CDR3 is TGTGCCAGCAAAAGCACGGCGGGGAGAGCAGATACGCAGTATTTT. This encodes CASKSTAGRADTQYF.

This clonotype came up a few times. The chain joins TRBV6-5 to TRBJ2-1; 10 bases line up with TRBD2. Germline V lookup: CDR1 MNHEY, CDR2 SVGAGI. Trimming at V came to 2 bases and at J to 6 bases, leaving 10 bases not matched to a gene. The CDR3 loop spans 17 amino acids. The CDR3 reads CASSYTTWGLASNEQFF. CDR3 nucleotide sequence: TGTGCCAGCAGTTACACGACTTGGGGACTAGCGAGCAATGAGCAGTTCTTC.

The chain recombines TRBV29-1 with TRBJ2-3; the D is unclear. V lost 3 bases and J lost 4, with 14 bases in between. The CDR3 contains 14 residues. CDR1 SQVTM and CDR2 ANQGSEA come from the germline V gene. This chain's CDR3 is CSVDQRFWADTQYF. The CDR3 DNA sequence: TGCAGCGTTGACCAGAGATTCTGGGCAGATACGCAGTATTTT.

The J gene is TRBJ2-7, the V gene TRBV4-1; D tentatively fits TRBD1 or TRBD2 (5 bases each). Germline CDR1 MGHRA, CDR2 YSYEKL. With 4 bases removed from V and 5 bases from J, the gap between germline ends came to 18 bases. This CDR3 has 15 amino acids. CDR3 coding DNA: TGCGCCAGCAGCCTCCCCGGTAGAGGGGTCAACGAGCAGTACTTC. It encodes CASSLPGRGVNEQYF.